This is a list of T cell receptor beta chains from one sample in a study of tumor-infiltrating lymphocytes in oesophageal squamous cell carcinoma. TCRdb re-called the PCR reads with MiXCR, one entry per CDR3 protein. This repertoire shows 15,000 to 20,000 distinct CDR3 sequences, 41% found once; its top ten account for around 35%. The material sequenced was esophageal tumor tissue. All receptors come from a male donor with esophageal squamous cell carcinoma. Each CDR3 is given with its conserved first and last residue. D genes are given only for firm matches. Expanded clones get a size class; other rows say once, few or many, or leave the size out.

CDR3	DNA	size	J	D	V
CASSLDLNTEAFF	TGTGCCAGCAGCTTGGACTTGAACACTGAAGCTTTCTTT	hyperexpanded	TRBJ1-1	.	TRBV5-5
CASRKRDRATYEQHF	TGCGCCAGCAGGAAACGGGACAGGGCCACCTACGAGCAGCACTTT	once	TRBJ1-6	TRBD1	TRBV10-1
CASSAERQYF	TGTGCCAGTAGTGCCGAGAGGCAGTACTTC	many	TRBJ2-7	.	TRBV19
CASSSFGLAGGGDNEQFF	TGTGCCAGCAGCTCCTTTGGACTAGCGGGAGGAGGAGACAATGAGCAGTTCTTC	.	TRBJ2-1	TRBD2	TRBV11-2
CASSTGTNSPLHF	TGTGCCAGCAGCACCGGGACAAATTCACCCCTCCACTTC	many	TRBJ2-7	.	TRBV7-3
CASSLAANTDTQYF	TGTGCCAGCAGCTTAGCGGCAAATACAGATACGCAGTATTTT	.	TRBJ2-3	.	TRBV7-4
CASSPSQGALNEKLFF	TGTGCCAGCTCACCAAGCCAGGGGGCCTTGAATGAAAAACTGTTTTTT	.	TRBJ1-4	TRBD1	TRBV18
CASSLGTVNYEQYF	TGTGCCAGCAGCCTCGGGACAGTGAATTACGAGCAGTACTTC	.	TRBJ2-7	TRBD1	TRBV7-6
CASVRSSGSYNEQFF	TGTGCCAGCGTCCGATCTAGCGGGAGCTACAATGAGCAGTTCTTC	few	TRBJ2-1	TRBD2	TRBV7-6
CASSPYSGANVLTF	TGTGCCAGCAGCCCCTACTCTGGGGCCAACGTCCTGACTTTC	.	TRBJ2-6	.	TRBV9
CASSGSGGLTYNEQFF	TGTGCCAGCAGTGGTAGCGGGGGGCTTACCTACAATGAGCAGTTCTTC	many	TRBJ2-1	TRBD2	TRBV6-1
CASSLEVRESNQPQHF	TGTGCCAGCAGCTTAGAGGTCAGGGAAAGTAATCAGCCCCAGCATTTT	.	TRBJ1-5	.	TRBV7-8
CASSPRSGTTYNEQYF	TGTGCCAGCAGTCCTAGATCCGGGACAACCTACAATGAGCAGTACTTC	many	TRBJ2-7	.	TRBV7-3
CASGLADGSSYEQYF	TGTGCCAGCGGCTTGGCCGACGGTTCTTCCTACGAGCAGTACTTC	.	TRBJ2-7	.	TRBV5-6
CASSFRQGAYEQYF	TGTGCCAGCAGTTTCCGACAGGGGGCCTACGAGCAGTACTTC	few	TRBJ2-7	TRBD1	TRBV27
CASSESIARGRLPYEQYF	TGTGCCAGCAGTGAATCCATCGCCAGGGGCCGCCTTCCCTACGAGCAGTACTTC	many	TRBJ2-7	.	TRBV25-1
CASSLAMDRSEKLFF	TGCGCCAGCAGCTTGGCCATGGATAGAAGTGAAAAACTGTTTTTT	many	TRBJ1-4	.	TRBV5-1
CASSHTGQPEAFF	TGTGCCAGCAGTCACACGGGGCAACCCGAAGCTTTCTTT	many	TRBJ1-1	.	TRBV12-3/TRBV12-4
CASSQGTGDYEQYF	TGTGCCAGCAGCCAAGGGACAGGAGACTACGAGCAGTACTTC	.	TRBJ2-7	TRBD1	TRBV3-1
CASSLGRPTNEKLFF	TGTGCCAGCAGCTTAGGAAGGCCTACTAATGAAAAACTGTTTTTT	.	TRBJ1-4	.	TRBV7-6
CASRTGPYEQYF	TGTGCCAGCAGAACAGGACCCTACGAGCAGTACTTC	many	TRBJ2-7	.	TRBV7-8
CASSTGQGARGANVLTF	TGTGCCAGCAGCACCGGACAGGGGGCGAGGGGGGCCAACGTCCTGACTTTC	.	TRBJ2-6	TRBD1	TRBV7-4
CASSSQLAGGGDTQYF	TGTGCCAGCAGCTCTCAGCTAGCGGGAGGGGGAGATACGCAGTATTTT	few	TRBJ2-3	TRBD2	TRBV7-2